Listed below are T cell receptor beta chains from one sample, sequenced in a study of shared clonotypes between healthy human individuals. Libraries were prepared by immunoSEQ multiplex PCR; TCRdb keeps only in-frame clonotypes and omits some of them. This table holds about 2.4 million clones, just over 90% found once. Sample: naive CD4+ T cells sorted from blood. These receptors came from a man younger than 35 in good health. Each CDR3 is given with its conserved first and last residue. A D gene is named only where the DNA matches it firmly. Rows may omit the clone size; those that give it use once, few, many or a size class.

size	V	J	D	DNA	CDR3
few	TRBV9	TRBJ2-5	TRBD2	TGTGCCAGCAGCGTAGGTCTAGCGGGGGGTCAAGAGACCCAGTACTTC	CASSVGLAGGQETQYF
NA	TRBV5-4	TRBJ1-3	NA	TGTGCCAGCAGCACGGGGGGGGTTTCTGTTGGAAACACCATATATTTT	CASSTGGVSVGNTIYF
NA	TRBV9	TRBJ2-3	NA	TGTGCCAGCAGCGTAGGAGGGGTTAGCACAGATACGCAGTATTTT	CASSVGGVSTDTQYF
once	TRBV4-1	TRBJ1-4	NA	TGCGCCAGCAGCCAGGGGGGGGATGAAAAACTGTTTTTT	CASSQGGDEKLFF
NA	TRBV29-1	TRBJ2-1	NA	TGCAGCGTTGAATATCGGGACGGATACAATGAGCAGTTCTTC	CSVEYRDGYNEQFF
once	TRBV7-8	TRBJ2-1	TRBD1	TGTGCCAGCAGCCGGGGACAGGGGTGGTTCAATGAGCAGTTCTTC	CASSRGQGWFNEQFF
NA	TRBV7-2	TRBJ1-1	NA	TGTGCCAGCAGCTTAGTCCGTCAATCGGATAATCCGAACACTGAAGCTTTCTTT	CASSLVRQSDNPNTEAFF
NA	TRBV7-2	TRBJ2-1	TRBD2	TGTGCCAGCAGCCAGACCTGGGACTATTCCTACAATGAGCAGTTCTTC	CASSQTWDYSYNEQFF
NA	TRBV5-1	TRBJ2-7	NA	TGCGCCAGCAGCTTGTTGAACGAGCAGTACTTC	CASSLLNEQYF
NA	TRBV10-3	TRBJ1-1	TRBD1	TGTGCCGTGATACGGGACAGTTTACTGAACACTGAAGCTTTCTTT	CAVIRDSLLNTEAFF
NA	TRBV6-5	TRBJ1-5	NA	TGTGCCAGCAGACCCGGGGGCGGCAATCAGCCCCAGCATTTT	CASRPGGGNQPQHF
NA	TRBV5-4	TRBJ2-1	NA	TGTGCCAGCAGCTCGGGGAGCGGGCAAAACAACAATGAGCAGTTCTTC	CASSSGSGQNNNEQFF
NA	TRBV5-3	TRBJ1-4	NA	TGTGCCACCTCCCATAGAGGACGGATTAATGAAAAACTGTTTTTT	CATSHRGRINEKLFF
NA	TRBV2	TRBJ2-7	NA	TGTGCCAGCACCGCGTTGTCCTACGAGCAGTACTTC	CASTALSYEQYF
NA	TRBV18	TRBJ2-7	NA	TGTGCCAGCTCACCGCCCACAGGGTTGAGCGAGCAGTACTTC	CASSPPTGLSEQYF
NA	TRBV5-1	TRBJ2-5	TRBD1	TGCGCCAGCAGCCCTCGGACAGGTGGTGGAGAGACCCAGTACTTC	CASSPRTGGGETQYF
once	TRBV5-1	TRBJ2-1	NA	TGCGCCAGCAGCCCAGGAGGGCCGTACAATGAGCAGTTCTTC	CASSPGGPYNEQFF
once	TRBV5-1	TRBJ2-5	NA	TGCGCCAGCAGGGAGCTTGGGGGCAGTCGGGAGACCCAGTACTTC	CASRELGGSRETQYF
NA	TRBV7-2	TRBJ2-7	TRBD2	TGTGCCAGCAGAGCGGGGGGCTCCTACGAGCAGTACTTC	CASRAGGSYEQYF
NA	TRBV5-1	TRBJ2-5	TRBD1	TGCGCCAGCAGCTTGGACAGGGGCGGGGAGACCCAGTACTTC	CASSLDRGGETQYF
NA	TRBV7-3	TRBJ1-1	TRBD1	TGTGCCAGCCGCAATACAGGGGGCACTGAAGCTTTCTTT	CASRNTGGTEAFF
NA	TRBV12-5	TRBJ2-7	NA	TGTGCTAGTGGTTTGGGAAACAGGGCGGTGATAGACGAGCAGTACTTC	CASGLGNRAVIDEQYF
NA	TRBV7-2	TRBJ1-2	NA	TGTGCCAGCAGCTTAGTGGTGGGGGGGAACTATGGCTACACCTTC	CASSLVVGGNYGYTF
NA	TRBV6-1	TRBJ2-3	NA	TGTGCCAGCAGGAGGAACGGAATCCCAGATACGCAGTATTTT	CASRRNGIPDTQYF
NA	TRBV10-3	TRBJ1-4	NA	TGTGCCATCAGTGAGTCGGCCGGGGCGGTTAATGAAAAACTGTTTTTT	CAISESAGAVNEKLFF
NA	TRBV4-1	TRBJ2-3	TRBD2	TGCGCCAGCAGCCAAGATGGTCCCATTCTAGCGGGCACAGATACGCAGTATTTT	CASSQDGPILAGTDTQYF
few	TRBV28	TRBJ1-1	NA	TGTGCCAGCAGTTTACCCGGATCCGTTAAAGCTTTCTTT	CASSLPGSVKAFF
NA	TRBV27	TRBJ2-6	TRBD1	TGTGCCAGCAATGGAGGGACAGGCGTTCTTGGGGCCAACGTCCTGACTTTC	CASNGGTGVLGANVLTF
NA	TRBV28	TRBJ2-5	TRBD2	TGTGCCAGCAGTTTGCTAGCGGGAGTGGCCCAGTACTTC	CASSLLAGVAQYF
NA	TRBV7-9	TRBJ1-2	TRBD1	TGTGCCAGCAGCAGTACGGGACAGGGGAAAGAGTATGGCTACACCTTC	CASSSTGQGKEYGYTF
NA	TRBV6-5	TRBJ1-3	NA	TGTGCCAGCACTACCCTTGAGGGCATTAGAAACACCATATATTTT	CASTTLEGIRNTIYF
NA	TRBV6-6	TRBJ2-5	NA	TGTGCCAGCACGGGAATGGGGGAGACCCAGTACTTC	CASTGMGETQYF
NA	TRBV25-1	TRBJ2-1	TRBD2	TGTGCCAGCAGTCCTGGGGGACTAGCAGGGTTTGAGCAGTTCTTC	CASSPGGLAGFEQFF
NA	TRBV4-1	TRBJ2-3	TRBD2	TGCGCCAGCAGCCAAACCAGACTAGCGGTCACAGATACGCAGTATTTT	CASSQTRLAVTDTQYF
NA	TRBV5-4	TRBJ2-7	NA	TGTGCCAGCAGCTTGGCCGAGGTAGCGAAGGGGCAGTACTTC	CASSLAEVAKGQYF
NA	TRBV10-3	TRBJ2-1	NA	TGTGCCATCGGGGGCGCAGCGTACAATGAGCAGTTCTTC	CAIGGAAYNEQFF
NA	TRBV25-1	TRBJ1-2	NA	TGTGCCAGCAGTTTCGAGGGGTATGGCTACACCTTC	CASSFEGYGYTF